The 11 T cell receptor beta chains reported below all come from one sample, sequenced in a study of graft-versus-host responses after intestinal transplantation. Repertoires were generated with immunoSEQ multiplex PCR, while TCRdb's copy carries only in-frame clones and drops some. Here the sample spans 40,000 or so clones, roughly 93% being singletons. The sample here was PBMCs, taken roughly 110 weeks after intestinal transplantation. The receptors shown here come from a human patient who received an intestinal transplant, so some T cells may come from the graft donor.

This chain joins TRBV4-2 and TRBJ2-4; TRBD2 aligns across 9 bases. Trimming removed 0 bases from V and 6 bases from J; junction bases left unmatched: 6. Germline V gives CDR1 LGHNA, CDR2 YNFKEQ. CDR3 length: 16 residues. The CDR3 sequence is CASSQDVTSGTNIQYF. CDR3 coding DNA: TGTGCCAGCAGCCAAGACGTGACTAGCGGCACAAACATTCAGTACTTC.

The chain employs TRBV11-2 and TRBJ1-4; D unclear. Trimming cost V 5 bases and J 4 bases, with 14 bases left between them. From germline, CDR1 is SGHAT and CDR2 FQNNGV. This CDR3 has 15 residues. CDR3 in amino acids: CASSPMSGFNEKLFF. The CDR3, as DNA: TGTGCCAGCAGCCCAATGTCAGGTTTTAATGAAAAACTGTTTTTT.

The gene calls are TRBV6-5 and TRBJ2-3; TRBD2 is a possible D gene (6 bases). The CDR3 is made up of 11 amino acids. Germline V gene data show CDR1 as MNHEY and CDR2 as SVGAGI. V was cut by 11 bases and J by 7 bases, with 13 bases left in between. The CDR3 region has the DNA TGTGCCGCCCGGGACTTCAATACGCAGTATTTT. Its translation is CAARDFNTQYF.

The chain has TRBV7-3 and TRBJ2-7; TRBD2 matches at 8 bases. CDR3 length equals 14 residues. CDR1 SGHTA and CDR2 FQGTGA come from the germline V gene. V shed 6 bases and J 0 bases; nucleotides not matched to a gene: 4. CDR3 in DNA: TGTGCCAGCAGTCTTAGCGGGGACTCCTACGAGCAGTACTTC. This sequence encodes CASSLSGDSYEQYF. The variable domain in full, completed from reference TRBV7-3 and TRBJ2-7, reads GAGVSQTPSNKVTEKGKYVELRCDPISGHTALYWYRQSLGQGPEFLIYFQGTGAADDSGLPNDRFFAVRPEGSVSTLKIQRTERGDSAVYLCASSLSGDSYEQYFGPGTRLTVT.

The chain couples TRBV18 to TRBJ1-4; possibly TRBD1 for D (6 bases). Germline loops: CDR1 KGHSH, CDR2 LQKENI. The length of the CDR3 is 16 residues. Between the trimmed V and J ends, which lost 2 bases and 7 bases, there was a span of 17 bases. CDR3 residues: CASSPFTGIKGEKLFF. CDR3 sequence (DNA): TGTGCCAGCTCACCATTCACAGGGATAAAGGGTGAAAAACTGTTTTTT.

The chain employs TRBV15 and TRBJ2-7; TRBD1 aligns across 9 bases. Germline values: CDR1 LNHNV, CDR2 YYDKDF (reference sequence). The CDR3 is 16 amino acids. The V and J ends lost 1 base and 4 bases, in that order; junction bases with no gene match: 8. This CDR3 is CATSRGPGQGQYEQYF. The CDR3 coding sequence is TGTGCCACCAGCAGAGGGCCGGGACAGGGCCAGTACGAGCAGTACTTC.

This clone was observed once. The chain uses TRBV29-1 and TRBJ2-1; maybe TRBD2 (6 bases). This CDR3 comprises 14 residues. Between the trimmed V and J ends, which lost 4 bases and 3 bases, there was a span of 13 bases. Germline V CDR1 and CDR2: SQVTM, ANQGSEA. The CDR3 nucleotides are TGCAGCGTTGTTGGAGGGAGAGGCTACAATGAGCAGTTCTTC. Its translation is CSVVGGRGYNEQFF.

The chain joins TRBV27 to TRBJ1-1, with a tentative D call TRBD1 (5 bases). The CDR3 consists of 14 residues. The germline V and J ends were trimmed by 4 bases and 6 bases, with 15 bases remaining between them. The germline V gene has CDR1 MNHEY and CDR2 SMNVEV (reference sequence). The CDR3 sequence is CASSYLQGGAEAFF. CDR3 DNA sequence: TGTGCCAGCAGTTACCTCCAGGGTGGCGCTGAAGCTTTCTTT.

The CDR3 loop is CASGLYTGGEVSTEAFF. The CDR3 bases are TGTGCTAGTGGTTTGTACACAGGGGGCGAAGTGAGCACTGAAGCTTTCTTT. This chain uses TRBV12-5 with TRBJ1-1; 9 bases line up with TRBD1. The germline V gene has CDR1 LGHNT and CDR2 FRNRAP. The CDR3 loop spans 17 amino acids. Unmatched junction bases numbered 11, after V lost 2 bases and J lost 4 bases.

The rearrangement links TRBV4-1 to TRBJ2-7, with D possibly TRBD1 on 5 matching bases. The CDR3 spans 12 residues. CDR1 is MGHRA and CDR2 is YSYEKL in the germline V gene. Trimming left V 4 bases short and J 7 bases short, with 11 bases between. The CDR3 here is CASSRPGSEQYF. The CDR3 nucleotides read TGCGCCAGCAGCCGACCAGGGTCTGAGCAGTACTTC.

V gene TRBV19 combines with J gene TRBJ2-7; no clear D. The CDR3 totals 13 residues. V was pared by 1 base and J by 5 bases, with 9 bases between. Germline V CDR1 and CDR2: LNHDA, SQIVND (reference sequence). CDR3 sequence (DNA): TGTGCCAGTAGTATAGGGAGTTCGGACGAGCAGTACTTC. Encoded protein: CASSIGSSDEQYF.